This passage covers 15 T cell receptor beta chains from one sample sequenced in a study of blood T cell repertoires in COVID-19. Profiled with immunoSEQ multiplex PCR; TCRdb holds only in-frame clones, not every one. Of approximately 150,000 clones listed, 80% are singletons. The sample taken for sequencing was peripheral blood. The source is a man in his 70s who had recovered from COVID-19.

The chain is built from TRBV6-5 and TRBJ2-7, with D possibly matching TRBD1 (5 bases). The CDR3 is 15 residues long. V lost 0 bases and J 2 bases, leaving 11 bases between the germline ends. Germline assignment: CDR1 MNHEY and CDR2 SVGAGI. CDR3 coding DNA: TGTGCCAGCAGTTACTCCCGGCAGGGTCCCTACGAGCAGTACTTC. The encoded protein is CASSYSRQGPYEQYF.

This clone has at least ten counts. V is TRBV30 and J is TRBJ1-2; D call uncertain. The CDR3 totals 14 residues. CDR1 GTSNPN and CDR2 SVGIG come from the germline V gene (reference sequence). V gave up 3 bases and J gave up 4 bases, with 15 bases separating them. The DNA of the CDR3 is TGTGCCTGGAGGGCTTACAGTCGTGGCTATGGCTACACCTTC. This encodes CAWRAYSRGYGYTF.

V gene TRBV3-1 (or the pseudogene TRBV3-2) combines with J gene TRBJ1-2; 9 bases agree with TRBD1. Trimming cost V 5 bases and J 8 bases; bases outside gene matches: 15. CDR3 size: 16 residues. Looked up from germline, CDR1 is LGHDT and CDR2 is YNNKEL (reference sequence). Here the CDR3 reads CASSSNSGQGIRGYTF. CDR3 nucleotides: TGTGCCAGCAGCTCCAATTCCGGACAGGGGATTCGGGGCTACACCTTC.

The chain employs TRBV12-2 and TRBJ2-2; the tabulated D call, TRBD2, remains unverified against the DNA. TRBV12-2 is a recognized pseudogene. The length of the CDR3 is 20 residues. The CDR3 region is CASRLDTTPRDYYNTGELFF. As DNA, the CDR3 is TGTGCAAGTCGCTTAGACACCACCCCCAGGGACTACTATAACACCGGGGAGCTGTTTTTT.

CDR3 nucleotides: TGTGCCAGCAGCTTAGTCATTGGCGGGCGATACAATACCAACTATGGCTACACCTTC. It translates to CASSLVIGGRYNTNYGYTF. This sequence joins TRBV11-2 and TRBJ1-2, with D unclear. The CDR3 length is 19 residues. V was cut by 1 base and J by 2 bases, with 23 bases left in between. Germline CDR1 and CDR2: SGHAT and FQNNGV.

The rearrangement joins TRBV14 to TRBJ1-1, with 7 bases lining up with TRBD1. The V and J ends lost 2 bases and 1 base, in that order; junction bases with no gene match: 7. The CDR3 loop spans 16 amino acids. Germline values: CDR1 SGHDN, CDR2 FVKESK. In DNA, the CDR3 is TGTGCCAGCAGCCAATCCCCGACAGGGAGGAACACTGAAGCTTTCTTT. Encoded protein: CASSQSPTGRNTEAFF.

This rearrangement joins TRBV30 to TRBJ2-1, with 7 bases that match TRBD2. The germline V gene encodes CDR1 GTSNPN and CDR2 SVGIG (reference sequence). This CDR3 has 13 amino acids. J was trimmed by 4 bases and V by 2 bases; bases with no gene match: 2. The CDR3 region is CAWSSRGYNEQFF. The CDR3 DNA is TGTGCCTGGAGTTCGCGGGGGTACAATGAGCAGTTCTTC. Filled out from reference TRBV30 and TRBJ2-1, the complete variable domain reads SQTIHQWPATLVQPVGSPLSLECTVEGTSNPNLYWYRQAAGRGLQLLFYSVGIGQISSEVPQNLSASRPQDRQFILSSKKLLLSDSGFYLCAWSSRGYNEQFFGPGTRLTVL.

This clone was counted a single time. CDR3 sequence reads: CASSGQVPFSNYGYTF. The CDR3 coding sequence is TGTGCCAGCTCGGGACAGGTTCCCTTCTCTAACTATGGCTACACCTTC. J is TRBJ1-2 and V is TRBV28, with 8 bases fitting TRBD1. The germline V gene encodes CDR1 MDHEN and CDR2 SYDVKM. The CDR3 consists of 16 residues. The ends lost 8 bases at V and 0 bases at J; junction bases unmatched: 11.

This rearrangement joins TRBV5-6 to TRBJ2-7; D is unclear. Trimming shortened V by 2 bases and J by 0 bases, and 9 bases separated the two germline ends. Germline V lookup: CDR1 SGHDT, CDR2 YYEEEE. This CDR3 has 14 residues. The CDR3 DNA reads TGTGCCAGCAGCTTTATTGAGAGCTCCTACGAGCAGTACTTC. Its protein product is CASSFIESSYEQYF. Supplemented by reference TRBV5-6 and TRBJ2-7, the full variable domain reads DAGVTQSPTHLIKTRGQQVTLRCSPKSGHDTVSWYQQALGQGPQFIFQYYEEEERQRGNFPDRFSGHQFPNYSSELNVNALLLGDSALYLCASSFIESSYEQYFGPGTRLTVT.

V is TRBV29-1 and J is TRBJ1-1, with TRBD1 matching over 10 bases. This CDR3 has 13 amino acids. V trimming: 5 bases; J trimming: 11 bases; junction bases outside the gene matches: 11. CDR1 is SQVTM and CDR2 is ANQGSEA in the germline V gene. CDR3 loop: CSVSLEDRGSAFF. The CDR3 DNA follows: TGCAGCGTTTCCCTTGAGGACAGGGGGTCCGCTTTCTTT.

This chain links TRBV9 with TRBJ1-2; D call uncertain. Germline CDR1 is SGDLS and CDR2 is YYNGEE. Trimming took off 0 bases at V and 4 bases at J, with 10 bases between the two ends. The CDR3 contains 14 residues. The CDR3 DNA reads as TGTGCCAGCAGCGTAGAAGGAGGAGCCTATGGCTACACCTTC. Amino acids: CASSVEGGAYGYTF.

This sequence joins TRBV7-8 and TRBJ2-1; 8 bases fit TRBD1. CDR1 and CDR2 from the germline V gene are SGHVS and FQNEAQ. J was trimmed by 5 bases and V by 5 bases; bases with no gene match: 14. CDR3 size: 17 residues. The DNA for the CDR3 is TGTGCCAGCAGCCTAATATCCCACAGGGGGGATAACAATGAGCAGTTCTTC. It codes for CASSLISHRGDNNEQFF. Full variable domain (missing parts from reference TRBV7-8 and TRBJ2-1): GAGVSQSPRYKVAKRGQDVALRCDPISGHVSLFWYQQALGQGPEFLTYFQNEAQLDKSGLPSDRFFAERPEGSVSTLKIQRTQQEDSAVYLCASSLISHRGDNNEQFFGPGTRLTVL.

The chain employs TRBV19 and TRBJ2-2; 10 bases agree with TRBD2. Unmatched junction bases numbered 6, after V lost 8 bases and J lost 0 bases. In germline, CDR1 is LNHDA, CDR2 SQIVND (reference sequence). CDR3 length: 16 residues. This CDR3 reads CASSLAGGTNTGELFF. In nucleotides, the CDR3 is TGTGCCAGTTCCTTAGCGGGAGGCACGAACACCGGGGAGCTGTTTTTT.

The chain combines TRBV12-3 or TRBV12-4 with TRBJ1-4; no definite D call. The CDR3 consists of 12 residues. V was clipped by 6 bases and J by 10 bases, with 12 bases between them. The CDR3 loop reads CASSLSEGKLFF. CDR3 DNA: TGTGCCAGCAGCCTATCAGAGGGAAAACTGTTTTTT.

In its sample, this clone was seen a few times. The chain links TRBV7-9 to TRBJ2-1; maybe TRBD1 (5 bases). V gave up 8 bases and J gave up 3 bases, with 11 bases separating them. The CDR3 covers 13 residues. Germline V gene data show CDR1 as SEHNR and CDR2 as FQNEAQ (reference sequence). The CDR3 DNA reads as TGTGCCAGCGAACAGGTCGGCTACAATGAGCAGTTCTTC. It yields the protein CASEQVGYNEQFF.